This TCR beta chain emerged from a study of technical replicates of blood from a few donors. The method was immunoSEQ multiplex PCR; TCRdb's version includes in-frame clones alone and lacks a portion of them. Of fewer than 110,000 clones in the sample, 95% to 96% were seen once. Germline V lookup: CDR1 MNHNY, CDR2 SVGAGI (reference sequence). This CDR3 has 15 amino acids. With 4 bases clipped from V and 1 base from J, the junction kept 3 bases outside the gene matches. The specimen was T cells isolated from PBMCs. This clonotype was sampled from a human donor in good health. V usage is TRBV6-6 and J usage is TRBJ1-1, with TRBD1 identical over 10 bases. For the CDR3, the DNA is TGTGCCAGCAGTTTCGGGACAGGGGCGAACACTGAAGCTTTCTTT. Its translation is CASSFGTGANTEAFF.